What follows are 10 T cell receptor beta chains derived from one specimen sequenced in a study of cytomegalovirus exposure and HLA in healthy donors. The PCR contained 60 Vbeta and 13 Jbeta primers. Produced via immunoSEQ multiplex PCR; TCRdb's table is partial and in-frame only. The data hold over 100,000 clones, with around 77% observed a single time. Sample: PBMCs. These receptors were taken from a male donor in good health and CMV-seropositive.

V is TRBV19 and J is TRBJ2-3; 8 nucleotides agree with TRBD2. The length of the CDR3 is 15 residues. V was pared by 7 bases and J by 2 bases, with 8 bases of the junction left unmatched. Per germline, CDR1 LNHDA and CDR2 SQIVND (reference sequence). The CDR3 loop reads CASTPRGATTDTQYF. DNA of the CDR3: TGTGCCAGTACCCCGCGGGGGGCAACCACAGATACGCAGTATTTT.

This CDR3 reads CASSVHGVYDTEAFF. The CDR3 DNA sequence: TGTGCCAGCAGCGTACACGGGGTTTACGACACTGAAGCTTTCTTT. V and J are TRBV9 and TRBJ1-1, with no clear D. Germline V lookup: CDR1 SGDLS, CDR2 YYNGEE. V was cut by 1 base and J by 3 bases, with 13 bases left in between. This CDR3 contains 15 residues.

This chain uses TRBV4-3 with TRBJ2-3; 14 nucleotides agree with TRBD2. Germline V lookup: CDR1 LGHNA, CDR2 YSLEER. The CDR3 runs to 15 residues. J was trimmed by 4 bases and V by 4 bases; bases with no gene match: 1. The CDR3 is CASSLTSGRADTQYF. The CDR3 DNA is TGCGCCAGCAGCCTGACTAGCGGGAGGGCAGATACGCAGTATTTT.

This rearrangement joins TRBV7-7 to TRBJ2-5; maybe TRBD2 (7 bases). This CDR3 has 15 amino acids. Germline V gene sequence: CDR1 SSHAT, CDR2 FNYEAQ (reference sequence). V lost 8 bases, J lost 1 base, and 17 bases lay in between. Here the CDR3 DNA reads TGTGCCAGCGGCCCCCCGGGGGGCTCCCAAGAGACCCAGTACTTC. Its translation is CASGPPGGSQETQYF.

CDR3 loop: CASSQDGQIYEQYF. The DNA for the CDR3 is TGCGCCAGCAGCCAAGATGGGCAGATCTACGAGCAGTACTTC. The chain links TRBV4-1 to TRBJ2-7; D gene unclear. Germline CDR1 and CDR2: MGHRA and YSYEKL. Deletions cut 0 bases from V and 3 bases from J, with 9 bases between. This CDR3 has 14 residues.

Turning to this clone: At the DNA level, this CDR3 is encoded by other sequences in the same sample as well. This chain uses TRBV5-1 with TRBJ1-3, with unresolved D. This CDR3 has 14 residues. CDR1 and CDR2 (germline): SGHRS, YFSETQ. Trimming took off 0 bases at V and 4 bases at J, with 8 bases between the two ends. For the CDR3, the DNA is TGCGCCAGCAGCTTGGCGGCAGGAGGAAACACCATATATTTT. The encoded protein is CASSLAAGGNTIYF.

The chain combines TRBV28 with TRBJ2-5, with D tentatively TRBD2 (5 bases). V was trimmed by 7 bases and J by 4 bases, leaving 10 bases between them. The CDR3 loop spans 12 amino acids. The germline V gene has CDR1 MDHEN and CDR2 SYDVKM. The CDR3 DNA is TGTGCCAGCAATCCCGCGGGAGAGACCCAGTACTTC. Residues: CASNPAGETQYF.

The V call is TRBV10-3, the J call TRBJ2-2; 13 nucleotides align to TRBD2. The CDR3 is 15 residues long. CDR1 and CDR2 (germline): ENHRY, SYGVKD. The V gene end was trimmed by 10 bases and the J gene end by 1 base; junction bases not matched to a gene: 3. CDR3 coding DNA: TGTGCCACCAGGACTAGCGGGAGGAACACCGGGGAGCTGTTTTTT. It translates to CATRTSGRNTGELFF.

The chain couples TRBV6-5 to TRBJ2-7, with 14 bases matching TRBD2. This CDR3 has 13 amino acids. With V trimmed by 6 bases and J by 13 bases, 8 bases remained unmatched. The V gene's germline CDR1 is MNHEY and CDR2 SVGAGI. The CDR3 region is CASRLGLAGGFYF. CDR3 DNA: TGTGCCAGCAGGCTCGGACTAGCGGGAGGTTTCTACTTC.

The chain is built from TRBV7-6 and TRBJ2-2, with 8 nucleotides matching TRBD2. This CDR3 has 17 amino acids. V shed 0 bases and J 3 bases; nucleotides not matched to a gene: 6. Germline V gives CDR1 SGHVS, CDR2 FNYEAQ. The CDR3 here is CASSLAHQREYTGELFF. The CDR3 DNA follows: TGTGCCAGCAGCTTAGCGCATCAGCGGGAGTACACCGGGGAGCTGTTTTTT.